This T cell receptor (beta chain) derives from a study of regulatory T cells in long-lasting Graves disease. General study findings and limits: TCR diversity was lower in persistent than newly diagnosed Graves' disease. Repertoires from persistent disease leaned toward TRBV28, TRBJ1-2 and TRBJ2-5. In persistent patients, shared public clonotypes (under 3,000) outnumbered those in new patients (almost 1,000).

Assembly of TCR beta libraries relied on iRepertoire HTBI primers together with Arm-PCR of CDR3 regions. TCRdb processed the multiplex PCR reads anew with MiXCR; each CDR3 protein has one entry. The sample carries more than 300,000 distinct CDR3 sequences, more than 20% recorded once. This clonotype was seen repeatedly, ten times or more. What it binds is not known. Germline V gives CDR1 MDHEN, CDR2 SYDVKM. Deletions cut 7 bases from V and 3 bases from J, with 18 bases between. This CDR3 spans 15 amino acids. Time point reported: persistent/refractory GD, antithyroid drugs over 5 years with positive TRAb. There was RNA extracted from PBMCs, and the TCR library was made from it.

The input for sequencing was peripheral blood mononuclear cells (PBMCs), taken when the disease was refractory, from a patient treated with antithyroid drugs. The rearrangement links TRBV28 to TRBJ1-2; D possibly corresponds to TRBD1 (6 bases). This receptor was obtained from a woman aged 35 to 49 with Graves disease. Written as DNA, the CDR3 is TGTGCCAGCAAGAAAGATCGGCAGGGGTACTATGGCTACACCTTC. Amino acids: CASKKDRQGYYGYTF.